These T cell receptor beta chains were read from a single sample in a study of T-cell reconstitution after alpha-beta-depleted transplantation in children. TCRdb itself ran the PCR reads through MiXCR, one entry per CDR3 protein. The repertoire has around 300,000 distinct CDR3 sequences, under 14% of them found once; the top ten carry around 20%. This material consisted of peripheral blood, taken 180 days after TCRalphabeta/CD19-depleted stem cell transplant. The receptors derive from a male patient between 2 and 15 years old who had a stem cell transplant for chronic granulomatous disease, so the T cells may come from the graft donor. The CDR3 runs from the conserved cysteine through the conserved F or W. D genes are given only for firm matches. Only part of the rows carry a size: once, few, many, or a class if the clone is expanded.

j_call | clone_size | d_call | v_call | cdr3_aa | cdr3_nt
TRBJ2-7 | many | TRBD2 | TRBV10-1 | CASSESLAGGKEQYF | TGCGCCAGCAGTGAGTCCTTAGCGGGAGGGAAGGAGCAGTACTTC
TRBJ2-7 | many | TRBD2 | TRBV28 | CATRRGVREQYF | TGTGCCACCCGTCGGGGGGTCCGGGAGCAGTACTTC
TRBJ1-2 | many | - | TRBV6-5 | CASRGSYGYTF | TGTGCCAGCAGAGGGAGCTATGGCTACACCTTC
TRBJ1-5 | many | - | TRBV5-5 | CASSLVGGSGNQPQHF | TGTGCCAGCAGCTTGGTCGGAGGTTCGGGCAATCAGCCCCAGCATTTT
TRBJ2-3 | many | - | TRBV5-1 | CASREVSTDTQYF | TGCGCCAGCAGGGAGGTCAGCACAGATACGCAGTATTTT
TRBJ1-1 | many | TRBD1 | TRBV28 | CAIQTGAGRSTEAFF | TGTGCCATCCAGACAGGGGCGGGGAGGAGCACTGAAGCTTTCTTT
TRBJ2-7 | many | - | TRBV20-1 | CSASPSYEQYF | TGCAGTGCTAGCCCCAGTTACGAGCAGTACTTC
TRBJ2-3 | many | TRBD1 | TRBV18 | CASSPVRGPGTDTQYF | TGTGCCAGCTCACCGGTAAGGGGGCCGGGGACAGATACGCAGTATTTT
TRBJ2-2 | many | - | TRBV24-1 | CATSDFSGTQNTGELFF | TGTGCCACCAGTGATTTCTCCGGGACTCAGAACACCGGGGAGCTGTTTTTT
TRBJ2-7 | many | TRBD2 | TRBV15 | CATRGGAAPGKQYF | TGTGCCACCAGGGGAGGGGCAGCCCCAGGGAAGCAGTACTTC
TRBJ1-6 | few | TRBD1 | TRBV27 | CASSLLGAGGFSPLHF | TGTGCCAGCAGTTTACTGGGAGCAGGGGGTTTTTCACCCCTCCACTTT
TRBJ2-1 | many | TRBD1 | TRBV9 | CASSVESGQGARFNEQFF | TGTGCCAGCAGCGTAGAAAGTGGGCAGGGGGCGCGGTTCAATGAGCAGTTCTTC
TRBJ1-5 | many | TRBD1 | TRBV20-1 | CSVGQGWNQPQHF | TGCAGTGTGGGACAGGGATGGAATCAGCCCCAGCATTTT
TRBJ2-5 | many | - | TRBV18 | CASSPRTDSQETQYF | TGTGCCAGCTCACCAAGGACAGACAGCCAAGAGACCCAGTACTTC
TRBJ1-4 | many | - | TRBV5-1 | CASSLAGAVANEKLFF | TGCGCCAGCAGCTTGGCCGGGGCAGTAGCTAATGAAAAACTGTTTTTT
TRBJ2-7 | - | - | TRBV7-9 | CASSAEGGDYEQYF | TGTGCCAGCAGCGCCGAGGGGGGGGACTACGAGCAGTACTTC
TRBJ2-1 | many | - | TRBV18 | CASSLKAQGGNEQFF | TGTGCCAGCTCCCTTAAGGCACAGGGTGGAAATGAGCAGTTCTTC